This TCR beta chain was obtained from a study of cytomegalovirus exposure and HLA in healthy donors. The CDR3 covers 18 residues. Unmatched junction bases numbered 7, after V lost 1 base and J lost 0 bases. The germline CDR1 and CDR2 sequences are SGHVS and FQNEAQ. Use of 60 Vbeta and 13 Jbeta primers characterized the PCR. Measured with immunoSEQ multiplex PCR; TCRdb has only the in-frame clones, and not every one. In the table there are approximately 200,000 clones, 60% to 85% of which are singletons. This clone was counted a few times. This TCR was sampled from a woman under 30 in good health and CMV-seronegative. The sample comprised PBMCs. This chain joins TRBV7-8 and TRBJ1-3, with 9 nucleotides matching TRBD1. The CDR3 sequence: CASSLVRGQGLSGNTIYF. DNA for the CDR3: TGTGCCAGCAGCTTAGTAAGGGGACAGGGACTCTCTGGAAACACCATATATTTT. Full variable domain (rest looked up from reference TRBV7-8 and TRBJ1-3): GAGVSQSPRYKVAKRGQDVALRCDPISGHVSLFWYQQALGQGPEFLTYFQNEAQLDKSGLPSDRFFAERPEGSVSTLKIQRTQQEDSAVYLCASSLVRGQGLSGNTIYFGEGSWLTVV.